Presented here are 25 T cell receptor beta chains from one specimen sequenced in a study of blood T cell repertoires in COVID-19. Only in-frame clones appear in the TCRdb table, and some are missing; sequencing was by immunoSEQ multiplex PCR. The sample lists around 280,000 clones; roughly 89% were seen once. Sequencing input: PBMCs or T cells enriched from blood (not recorded which). The source is a young woman with acute COVID-19.

The CDR3 sequence is CASSRGNGNTIYF. The DNA for the CDR3 is TGTGCCAGCAGCAGAGGGAACGGAAACACCATATATTTT. The rearrangement links TRBV5-5 to TRBJ1-3; no firm D call. Trimming pared 4 bases from V and 4 bases from J, leaving 9 bases between. This CDR3 comprises 13 residues. The germline V gene has CDR1 SGHKS and CDR2 YYEKEE (reference sequence).

J is TRBJ2-5 and V is TRBV2; D might be TRBD1 (6 bases). Looked up from germline, CDR1 is SNHLY and CDR2 is FYNNEI. CDR3 length: 15 residues. The V end was cut by 3 bases, the J end by 1 base, with 12 bases between. The CDR3 nucleotides are TGTGCCAGCAGTGATAACAGGGTAGGCCAAGAGACCCAGTACTTC. Translating gives CASSDNRVGQETQYF.

This clone was picked up one time. The J gene is TRBJ2-6, the V gene TRBV19, with TRBD1 identical over 12 bases. The CDR3 is made up of 18 amino acids. Trimming took 3 bases from V and 4 from J; bases not matched to a gene: 7. Germline assignment: CDR1 LNHDA and CDR2 SQIVND (reference sequence). The CDR3 DNA is TGTGCCAGTAGTATGCAGGGACAGGGGGCAGGAGGGGCCAACGTCCTGACTTTC. Translating it yields CASSMQGQGAGGANVLTF. Complete variable domain (other parts from reference TRBV19 and TRBJ2-6): DGGITQSPKYLFRKEGQNVTLSCEQNLNHDAMYWYRQDPGQGLRLIYYSQIVNDFQKGDIAEGYSVSREKKESFPLTVTSAQKNPTAFYLCASSMQGQGAGGANVLTFGAGSRLTVL.

The chain couples TRBV10-1 to TRBJ2-5; 8 bases are a match to TRBD1. The V segment lost 2 bases and the J segment 5 bases; nucleotides outside the gene matches: 4. Germline CDR1 WNHNN, CDR2 SYGVQD (reference sequence). CDR3 length equals 14 residues. The CDR3 DNA reads as TGCGCCAGCAGTGAGGCAGGGGGCACGGAGACCCAGTACTTC. This codes for CASSEAGGTETQYF.

The rearrangement links TRBV7-8 to TRBJ2-3; D possibly corresponds to TRBD2 (5 bases). V lost 3 bases and J 3 bases, leaving 13 bases between the germline ends. Germline CDR1 SGHVS, CDR2 FQNEAQ. This CDR3 comprises 15 residues. CDR3 amino acids: CASSFVLAGTDTQYF. CDR3 DNA sequence: TGTGCCAGCAGCTTTGTCCTAGCCGGGACAGATACGCAGTATTTT.

This chain connects TRBV7-2 to TRBJ2-3, with 7 bases identical to TRBD2. Germline values: CDR1 SGHTA, CDR2 FQGNSA. V shed 0 bases and J 2 bases; nucleotides not matched to a gene: 2. The CDR3 is 15 amino acids. The CDR3 nucleotides are TGTGCCAGCAGCTTAGCCGGGAGGCTCACAGATACGCAGTATTTT. Translating gives CASSLAGRLTDTQYF.

This chain joins TRBV7-2 and TRBJ2-7; 13 positions match TRBD2. J gave up 3 bases and V 5 bases, and 13 bases lay outside the gene matches. CDR3 size: 18 residues. Germline V gives CDR1 SGHTA, CDR2 FQGNSA. The CDR3 nucleotides are TGTGCCAGCAGCCCCGGACTAGCGGGAGACCGATGGTACTACGAGCAGTACTTC. Translating gives CASSPGLAGDRWYYEQYF.

This chain uses TRBV19 with TRBJ2-1; 7 bases are a match to TRBD1. The CDR3 is 15 amino acids. Germline V lookup: CDR1 LNHDA, CDR2 SQIVND (reference sequence). V trimming: 5 bases; J trimming: 8 bases; junction bases outside the gene matches: 12. CDR3 DNA sequence: TGTGCCAGTAGTTCCTCAACAGGGGTCTTCTATGAGCAGTTCTTC. It codes for CASSSSTGVFYEQFF.

This chain joins TRBV10-2 and TRBJ2-7; TRBD2 matches at 13 bases. Germline-derived CDR1 and CDR2 are WSHSY and SAAADI. The CDR3 consists of 14 residues. Trimming cost V 2 bases and J 6 bases; bases outside gene matches: 1. CDR3 sequence reads: CASSEGLAGVEQYF. The CDR3 bases are TGCGCCAGCAGTGAGGGACTAGCGGGAGTCGAGCAGTACTTC.

The V gene is TRBV10-2, the J gene TRBJ1-2, with D possibly being TRBD1 (6 bases). Germline CDR1 reads WSHSY; CDR2 reads SAAADI. The CDR3 is 14 amino acids. Trimming stripped 3 bases from V and 4 bases from J, with 12 bases between. The CDR3 sequence is CASSDDRSVYGYTF. CDR3 DNA: TGCGCCAGCAGTGACGACAGGTCCGTCTATGGCTACACCTTC.

The CDR3 DNA is TGTGCCAGCAGTTTGACGGGAACATCCGAGCAGTTCTTC. Translated: CASSLTGTSEQFF. The V and J genes are TRBV28 and TRBJ2-1; D is perhaps TRBD2 (5 bases). Germline CDR1 MDHEN, CDR2 SYDVKM. The CDR3 spans 13 residues. Trimming stripped 3 bases from V and 10 bases from J, with 13 bases between.

V gene TRBV27 combines with J gene TRBJ1-6, with 7 bases lining up with TRBD1. The CDR3 is made up of 17 amino acids. The J segment lost 9 bases and the V segment lost 2 bases, leaving 13 bases of the junction unmatched. In germline, CDR1 is MNHEY, CDR2 SMNVEV (reference sequence). The CDR3 bases are TGTGCCAGCAGTTTAGTCTGGAGGGGGCCGCTGGGTTCACCCCTCCACTTT. It yields the protein CASSLVWRGPLGSPLHF.

This chain joins TRBV28 and TRBJ1-4, with D possibly TRBD1 on 6 matching bases. There are 14 residues in the CDR3. V dropped 6 bases and J dropped 5 bases, with 13 bases sitting between them. Germline loops: CDR1 MDHEN, CDR2 SYDVKM. This chain's CDR3 is CASSSGVLNEKLFF. In nucleotides, the CDR3 is TGTGCCAGCAGCTCAGGGGTCTTAAATGAAAAACTGTTTTTT.

The chain links TRBV7-6 to TRBJ2-1; 12 nucleotides line up with TRBD2. Trimming took 5 bases from V and 5 from J; bases not matched to a gene: 10. The CDR3 has 17 residues. The germline CDR1 and CDR2 sequences are SGHVS and FNYEAQ. The CDR3 protein is CASSLRGGLAGNNEQFF. In DNA, the CDR3 is TGTGCCAGCAGCCTGCGCGGCGGACTAGCGGGGAACAATGAGCAGTTCTTC.

The V gene is TRBV12-3 or TRBV12-4, the J gene TRBJ2-1; perhaps TRBD2 as D (6 bases). V lost 7 bases and J 9 bases, leaving 16 bases between the germline ends. The length of the CDR3 is 13 residues. DNA for the CDR3: TGTGCCAGCACCACACGACTAGTTGGTGAGCAGTTCTTC. It is translated as CASTTRLVGEQFF.

This clone was seen only once. This chain joins TRBV30 and TRBJ1-6, with D unresolved. V was cut by 3 bases and J by 10 bases, with 13 bases left in between. The germline V gene encodes CDR1 GTSNPN and CDR2 SVGIG (reference sequence). The CDR3 is made up of 13 amino acids. The CDR3 loop is CAWRLEGTSPLHF. As DNA, the CDR3 is TGTGCCTGGAGATTGGAGGGCACCTCACCCCTCCACTTT.

The chain uses TRBV29-1 and TRBJ1-4, with 7 bases that match TRBD1. CDR3 size: 17 residues. Trimming cost V 7 bases and J 0 bases; bases outside gene matches: 14. Germline V gene sequence: CDR1 SQVTM, CDR2 ANQGSEA. The CDR3 loop reads CSAGGGISSPTNEKLFF. The DNA for the CDR3 is TGCAGCGCAGGAGGGGGCATCTCTTCTCCAACTAATGAAAAACTGTTTTTT.

The chain links TRBV2 to TRBJ2-7, with 10 bases lining up with TRBD1. The V segment lost 3 bases and the J segment 0 bases; nucleotides outside the gene matches: 14. The CDR3 has 19 amino acids. Looked up from germline, CDR1 is SNHLY and CDR2 is FYNNEI. The DNA for the CDR3 is TGTGCCAGCAGTGATAAGTGGGGACAGGGGCGCAGGAGCTCCTACGAGCAGTACTTC. Protein: CASSDKWGQGRRSSYEQYF.

The V gene is TRBV4-3, the J gene TRBJ1-2; D is ambiguous. Germline CDR1 reads LGHNA; CDR2 reads YSLEER. V gave up 1 base and J gave up 2 bases, with 11 bases separating them. The CDR3 sequence is 15 residues long. As DNA, the CDR3 is TGCGCCAGCAGCCAAGTCCCTACAGAGAACTATGGCTACACCTTC. It specifies CASSQVPTENYGYTF.

The chain joins TRBV19 to TRBJ1-4; D ambiguous. CDR1 and CDR2 from the germline V gene are LNHDA and SQIVND (reference sequence). The V gene lost 5 bases and the J gene lost 8 bases, with 12 bases spanning the gap. The CDR3 has 13 residues. Here the CDR3 DNA reads TGTGCCAGTAGTCGGGAGACAAGGGAAAAACTGTTTTTT. This codes for CASSRETREKLFF.

The J gene is TRBJ1-2, the V gene TRBV7-9; no firm D call. CDR1 and CDR2 (germline): SEHNR, FQNEAQ (reference sequence). The V end lost 6 bases, the J end lost 3 bases, and 8 bases lay between the germline ends. CDR3 length: 12 residues. This chain's CDR3 is CASSSGDYGYTF. The CDR3 nucleotides are TGTGCCAGCAGTTCCGGAGACTATGGCTACACCTTC.

V and J are TRBV27 and TRBJ1-6, with 7 bases aligning to TRBD1. Germline CDR1 reads MNHEY; CDR2 reads SMNVEV (reference sequence). With 10 bases clipped from V and 8 bases from J, the junction kept 17 bases outside the gene matches. This CDR3 is 16 amino acids long. DNA for the CDR3: TGTGCCAACAACCGGGACAGAGATGGGGAGGATTCACCCCTCCACTTT. It translates to CANNRDRDGEDSPLHF.

In DNA form, the CDR3 reads TGTGCCAGCAGTGGAGGGCCGGTGGCTTCCTACGAGCAGTACTTC. As protein: CASSGGPVASYEQYF. J is TRBJ2-7 and V is TRBV27, with D possibly TRBD2 on 6 matching bases. Per germline, CDR1 MNHEY and CDR2 SMNVEV (reference sequence). V was cut by 5 bases and J by 1 base, with 15 bases left in between. The CDR3 loop spans 15 amino acids.

This clone was found a few times. The V and J genes are TRBV28 and TRBJ1-3, with TRBD1 matching 8 bases. The CDR3 consists of 18 residues. Germline trimming cut 6 bases from V and 4 bases from J; bases unmatched to any gene: 17. Germline V gene data show CDR1 as MDHEN and CDR2 as SYDVKM. CDR3 protein: CASRYPLGRGPVGNTIYF. For the CDR3, the DNA is TGTGCCAGCAGGTACCCTCTGGGCAGGGGGCCGGTAGGAAACACCATATATTTT.

The chain recombines TRBV7-2 with TRBJ1-6; 9 nucleotides match TRBD1. Per germline, CDR1 SGHTA and CDR2 FQGNSA. Trimming removed 5 bases from V and 5 bases from J; junction bases left unmatched: 4. The CDR3 loop spans 15 amino acids. The CDR3 loop is CASSARQGDNSPLHF. The CDR3 region has the DNA TGTGCCAGCAGCGCAAGACAGGGGGATAATTCACCCCTCCACTTT.